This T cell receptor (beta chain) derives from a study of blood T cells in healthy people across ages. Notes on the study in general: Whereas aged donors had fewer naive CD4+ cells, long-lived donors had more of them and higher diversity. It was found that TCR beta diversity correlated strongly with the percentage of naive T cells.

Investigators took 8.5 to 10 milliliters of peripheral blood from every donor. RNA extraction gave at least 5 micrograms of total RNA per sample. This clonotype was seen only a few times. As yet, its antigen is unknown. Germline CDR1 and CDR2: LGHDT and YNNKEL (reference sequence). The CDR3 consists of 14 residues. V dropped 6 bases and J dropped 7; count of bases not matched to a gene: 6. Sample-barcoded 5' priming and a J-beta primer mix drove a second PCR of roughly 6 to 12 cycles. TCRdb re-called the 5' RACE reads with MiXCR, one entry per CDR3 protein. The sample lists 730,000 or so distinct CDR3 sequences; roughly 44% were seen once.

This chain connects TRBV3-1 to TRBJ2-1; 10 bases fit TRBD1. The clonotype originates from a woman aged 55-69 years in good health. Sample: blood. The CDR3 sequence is CASRGQGIGNEQFF. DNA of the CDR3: TGTGCCAGCAGGGGACAGGGGATCGGGAATGAGCAGTTCTTC.